The 20 T cell receptor beta chains presented below share a single source sample, sequenced in a study of cytomegalovirus exposure and HLA in healthy donors (dated by TCRdb to the late 2010s). The library relied on the immunoSEQ multiplex PCR assay. For the multiplex PCR, a mixture combining 60 forward primers for TCR Vbeta segments and 13 reverse primers for TCR Jbeta segments was used. Sourced from immuneACCESS, this table was stored by TCRdb with only in-frame sequences that have V and J called. A share of the clones is absent; for the studies checked, an unresolved V gene accounts for under half, and the remainder has no known explanation. This sample holds under 200,000 clones; 82% were observed only once. The ten largest make up about 1.7% of the sample. The sample comprised PBMCs. These receptors were collected from a woman in her late teens or twenties in good health and CMV-seronegative.

This clone was counted only a few times. The V call is TRBV7-2, the J call TRBJ2-1; 11 bases line up with TRBD2. Germline trimming cut 1 base from V and 4 bases from J; bases unmatched to any gene: 6. This CDR3 has 17 amino acids. Germline V gene lookup returns CDR1 SGHTA and CDR2 FQGNSA. The CDR3: CASSLVSGTSGYNEQFF. CDR3 bases: TGTGCCAGCAGCTTAGTATCCGGGACTAGCGGTTACAATGAGCAGTTCTTC.

V and J are TRBV25-1 and TRBJ2-5; TRBD1 matches 8 bases. The CDR3 sequence is 16 residues long. Germline V gene sequence: CDR1 MGHDK, CDR2 SYGVNS. V was clipped by 3 bases and J by 2 bases; unmatched bases: 8. CDR3 region: CASSDSTGVGQETQYF. The CDR3 DNA follows: TGTGCCAGCAGTGACTCGACAGGGGTCGGGCAAGAGACCCAGTACTTC. Full variable domain (remainder filled in from reference TRBV25-1 and TRBJ2-5): EADIYQTPRYLVIGTGKKITLECSQTMGHDKMYWYQQDPGMELHLIHYSYGVNSTEKGDLSSESTVSRIRTEHFPLTLESARPSHTSQYLCASSDSTGVGQETQYFGPGTRLLVL.

The chain links TRBV15 to TRBJ2-1; the D is unclear. V was shortened by 0 bases and J by 3 bases, with 6 bases between the two germline ends. This CDR3 has 14 amino acids. Germline values: CDR1 LNHNV, CDR2 YYDKDF (reference sequence). CDR3 coding DNA: TGTGCCACCAGCAGAGACAACTACTACAATGAGCAGTTCTTC. Its protein product is CATSRDNYYNEQFF.

The table lists this clone with a count of one. The J gene is TRBJ2-1, the V gene TRBV5-1, with 8 nucleotides matching TRBD2. The length of the CDR3 is 13 residues. From germline, CDR1 is SGHRS and CDR2 YFSETQ. V lost 4 bases to trimming and J lost 10 bases; unmatched junction nucleotides: 7. For the CDR3, the DNA is TGCGCCAGCAGCCCGGGACTAGAGATCGAGCAGTTCTTC. Residues: CASSPGLEIEQFF.

V gene TRBV18 combines with J gene TRBJ2-3, with D possibly matching TRBD2 (5 bases). The CDR3 runs to 15 residues. CDR1 KGHSH and CDR2 LQKENI come from the germline V gene. V was clipped by 5 bases and J by 2 bases, with 14 bases between them. The CDR3 protein is CASSNDYLDTDTQYF. Here the CDR3 DNA reads TGTGCCAGCTCAAATGACTATCTAGACACAGATACGCAGTATTTT.

V and J are TRBV4-2 and TRBJ2-1, with 11 bases aligning to TRBD2. The V gene end was trimmed by 2 bases and the J gene end by 0 bases; junction bases not matched to a gene: 9. The CDR3 loop spans 19 amino acids. CDR1 and CDR2 (germline): LGHNA, YNFKEQ. The CDR3 DNA sequence: TGTGCCAGCAGCCAACTAGCGGGAGGACAGAAAAGCTCCTACAATGAGCAGTTCTTC. It codes for CASSQLAGGQKSSYNEQFF.

The V and J genes are TRBV5-1 and TRBJ1-2; perhaps TRBD1 as D (6 bases). V gave up 6 bases and J gave up 0 bases, with 15 bases separating them. The CDR3 has 15 amino acids. CDR1 and CDR2 (germline): SGHRS, YFSETQ. In DNA, the CDR3 is TGCGCCAGCAATGGGGGCAGATCGACTAACTATGGCTACACCTTC. Residues: CASNGGRSTNYGYTF. Based on the CDR3 plus reference TRBV5-1 and TRBJ1-2, the full variable domain is KAGVTQTPRYLIKTRGQQVTLSCSPISGHRSVSWYQQTPGQGLQFLFEYFSETQRNKGNFPGRFSGRQFSNSRSEMNVSTLELGDSALYLCASNGGRSTNYGYTFGSGTRLTVV.

This chain joins TRBV11-2 and TRBJ1-1; D not certain. This CDR3 contains 14 residues. Germline V CDR1 and CDR2: SGHAT, FQNNGV. V was pared by 2 bases and J by 10 bases, with 17 bases between. The CDR3 reads CASSLIEGSGGAFF. The CDR3 nucleotides read TGTGCCAGCAGCTTAATCGAGGGCTCGGGTGGAGCTTTCTTT.

J is TRBJ2-7 and V is TRBV13, with a weak D call TRBD1 (7 bases). V gave up 5 bases and J gave up 0 bases, with 17 bases separating them. CDR1 and CDR2 (germline): PRHDT, FYEKMQ (reference sequence). The CDR3 runs 16 residues. DNA for the CDR3: TGTGCCAGCAGCCCAGGGGGGAGTTCTAGCTCCTACGAGCAGTACTTC. Encoded protein: CASSPGGSSSSYEQYF.

The chain joins TRBV27 to TRBJ2-2; possible D gene TRBD1, 6 bases. Germline V gene lookup returns CDR1 MNHEY and CDR2 SMNVEV (reference sequence). V gave up 9 bases and J gave up 8 bases, with 13 bases separating them. CDR3 size: 12 residues. CDR3 amino acids: CASTGFRGELFF. The CDR3 nucleotides are TGTGCCAGTACAGGGTTCCGTGGGGAGCTGTTTTTT.

In the case of this clone: One junction end disagrees with the germline gene, perhaps due to a read error. The sample carries other DNA sequences with the same CDR3. The J gene is TRBJ1-1, the V gene TRBV11-2, with 10 bases aligning to TRBD1. This CDR3 spans 15 amino acids. Germline loops: CDR1 SGHAT, CDR2 FQNNGV. The CDR3 protein is CASSRDRGLNTEAFF. CDR3 nucleotides: TGTGCCAGCAGCCGGGACAGGGGACTGAACACTGAAGCCTTCTTT.

The V and J genes are TRBV11-2 and TRBJ1-1; D not resolved. The CDR3 is 14 residues long. Germline CDR1 SGHAT, CDR2 FQNNGV. Between the trimmed V and J ends, which lost 5 bases and 3 bases, there was a span of 13 bases. As DNA, the CDR3 is TGTGCCAGCAGCCGGGGAAGGGAAGACACTGAAGCTTTCTTT. Its protein product is CASSRGREDTEAFF.

The J gene is TRBJ2-1, the V gene TRBV7-9; 10 bases are shared with TRBD2. CDR3 size: 16 residues. Trimming removed 4 bases from V and 4 bases from J; junction bases left unmatched: 7. Germline V gene sequence: CDR1 SEHNR, CDR2 FQNEAQ (reference sequence). The CDR3 loop reads CASSSLGTSAYNEQFF. DNA of the CDR3: TGTGCCAGCAGCTCCCTCGGGACTAGCGCTTACAATGAGCAGTTCTTC.

This clone showed up just once. The chain recombines TRBV11-3 with TRBJ2-3; the match to TRBD1 covers 9 bases. Germline CDR1 and CDR2: SGHNT and YENEEA. CDR3 length equals 15 residues. V shed 5 bases and J 1 base; nucleotides not matched to a gene: 4. In DNA form, the CDR3 reads TGTGCCAGCAGCCCCCGGGACAGGGGCACAGATACGCAGTATTTT. Its protein product is CASSPRDRGTDTQYF. Supplemented by reference TRBV11-3 and TRBJ2-3, the full variable domain reads EAGVVQSPRYKIIEKKQPVAFWCNPISGHNTLYWYLQNLGQGPELLIRYENEEAVDDSQLPKDRFSAERLKGVDSTLKIQPAELGDSAVYLCASSPRDRGTDTQYFGPGTRLTVL.

This chain connects TRBV5-1 to TRBJ2-3, with D unresolved. CDR3 length: 14 amino acids. The germline V gene has CDR1 SGHRS and CDR2 YFSETQ. The V gene lost 0 bases and the J gene lost 4 bases, with 9 bases spanning the gap. CDR3: CASSLERIADTQYF. In DNA, the CDR3 is TGCGCCAGCAGCTTGGAGAGGATTGCAGATACGCAGTATTTT.

This clone occurred once. The chain recombines TRBV19 with TRBJ2-1, with 10 bases identical to TRBD2. V dropped 5 bases and J dropped 12; count of bases not matched to a gene: 7. From germline, CDR1 is LNHDA and CDR2 SQIVND (reference sequence). The CDR3 contains 13 residues. In DNA form, the CDR3 reads TGTGCCAGTAGTTCCGGGACTAGCGTTTCGCAGTTCTTC. Residues: CASSSGTSVSQFF.

The chain joins TRBV11-2 to TRBJ2-5; D is possibly TRBD2 (6 bases). CDR3 length equals 13 residues. V lost 0 bases, J lost 5 bases, and 7 bases lay in between. Germline V gene data show CDR1 as SGHAT and CDR2 as FQNNGV. The CDR3 sequence: CASSLDRGETQYF. Here the CDR3 DNA reads TGTGCCAGCAGCTTAGATCGGGGGGAGACCCAGTACTTC. The whole variable domain, remainder taken from reference TRBV11-2 and TRBJ2-5, is EAGVAQSPRYKIIEKRQSVAFWCNPISGHATLYWYQQILGQGPKLLIQFQNNGVVDDSQLPKDRFSAERLKGVDSTLKIQPAKLEDSAVYLCASSLDRGETQYFGPGTRLLVL.

The rearrangement links TRBV25-1 to TRBJ2-1, with 8 bases that match TRBD2. Germline values: CDR1 MGHDK, CDR2 SYGVNS. The CDR3 has 14 residues. CDR3 residues: CTQVTVAGLNEQFF. DNA for the CDR3: TGTACCCAAGTGACGGTAGCGGGACTCAATGAGCAGTTCTTC.

The genes are TRBV5-6 and TRBJ2-5; 8 bases map to TRBD2. The germline gives CDR1 SGHDT, CDR2 YYEEEE. CDR3 length: 15 amino acids. With 6 bases clipped from V and 5 bases from J, the junction kept 12 bases outside the gene matches. This CDR3 is CASTPPGGGGETQYF. CDR3 sequence (DNA): TGTGCCAGCACCCCTCCGGGGGGGGGAGGGGAGACCCAGTACTTC.

This sequence joins TRBV30 and TRBJ2-5; D is undetermined. Germline assignment: CDR1 GTSNPN and CDR2 SVGIG (reference sequence). V lost 5 bases to trimming and J lost 5 bases, with 12 bases between them. This CDR3 is 12 amino acids long. The CDR3 is CAWGLARETQYF. The CDR3 region has the DNA TGTGCCTGGGGGTTGGCTAGGGAGACCCAGTACTTC.